Below, 25 T cell receptor beta chains from the same sample are listed, as sequenced in a study of monozygotic twins with inflammatory bowel disease. No DNA is given; TCRdb re-called the 5' RACE reads and lists each CDR3 protein once. This table lists approximately 330,000 distinct CDR3 sequences. The sequenced sample consisted of blood. The source is a human donor with ulcerative colitis or Crohn's disease, or a healthy co-twin of an affected twin (not recorded which).

This chain uses TRBV28 with TRBJ2-2; TCRdb returns TRBD1, unconfirmable since there is no DNA. In germline, CDR1 is MDHEN, CDR2 SYDVKM. The CDR3 consists of 16 residues. The CDR3 reads CASSPGQGPYTGELFF.

The chain joins TRBV4-1 to TRBJ2-7; TCRdb calls TRBD2, which cannot be checked without DNA. Germline lookup yields CDR1 MGHRA and CDR2 YSYEKL. This CDR3 is 17 amino acids long. Here the CDR3 reads CASSQDRGTSGAYEQYF.

The chain couples TRBV21-1 to TRBJ2-7; TCRdb's D gene call, TRBD2, goes unchecked for lack of DNA. TRBV21-1 is a documented pseudogene. The CDR3 covers 17 residues. The CDR3 is CASTSLAGGPLSYEQYF.

The rearrangement links TRBV10-3 to TRBJ1-3. This CDR3 spans 12 amino acids. Per the germline V gene, CDR1 is ENHRY and CDR2 is SYGVKD. The CDR3 here is CAISDDSPAKYF.

The chain couples TRBV9 to TRBJ2-3; the TRBD1 assignment by TCRdb is unverifiable without DNA. Germline CDR1 is SGDLS and CDR2 is YYNGEE. This CDR3 is built from 17 residues. The CDR3 loop reads CASSVAPGRGKGDTQYF.

This sequence joins TRBV5-1 and TRBJ2-5; with no DNA, the TCRdb D assignment of TRBD1 cannot be verified. Per the germline V gene, CDR1 is SGHRS and CDR2 is YFSETQ. CDR3 size: 16 residues. The CDR3 loop reads CASSLGNRGRGETQYF.

The chain joins TRBV5-1 to TRBJ2-3; TCRdb's D call of TRBD2 is untestable without DNA. Per germline, CDR1 SGHRS and CDR2 YFSETQ. The CDR3 extends over 15 amino acids. The CDR3 spells CASSLGTDALYTQYF.

This rearrangement joins TRBV6-1 to TRBJ2-3; TCRdb's D call of TRBD1 is untestable without DNA. The V gene's germline CDR1 is MNHNS and CDR2 SASEGT. This CDR3 has 14 residues. CDR3 residues: CASKNRGLTDTQYF.

The J gene is TRBJ2-5, the V gene TRBV29-1; TCRdb names TRBD2, which stays unverified in the absence of DNA. Germline V gene sequence: CDR1 SQVTM, CDR2 ANQGSEA. The CDR3 is 12 amino acids. The CDR3 sequence: CSAGTIQETQYF.

The chain carries TRBV5-6 and TRBJ1-3; the TCRdb call, TRBD1, lacks DNA for checking. The CDR3 sequence is 13 residues long. Germline V gives CDR1 SGHDT, CDR2 YYEEEE. CDR3 residues: CASSPLGGNTIYF. Looking up the rest from reference TRBV5-6 and TRBJ1-3 gives the full variable domain: DAGVTQSPTHLIKTRGQQVTLRCSPKSGHDTVSWYQQALGQGPQFIFQYYEEEERQRGNFPDRFSGHQFPNYSSELNVNALLLGDSALYLCASSPLGGNTIYFGEGSWLTVV.

The V gene is TRBV30, the J gene TRBJ1-2; TCRdb indicates TRBD1, and absent DNA this call remains unverified. This CDR3 spans 13 amino acids. Germline lookup yields CDR1 GTSNPN and CDR2 SVGIG (reference sequence). Here the CDR3 reads CAWTADRNYGYTF.

The chain is built from TRBV5-4 and TRBJ2-7; TCRdb lists TRBD1, though no DNA is available to test this call. The CDR3 totals 15 residues. Looked up from germline, CDR1 is SGHNT and CDR2 is YYREEE (reference sequence). This CDR3 is CASSYGQGVTYEQYF. The whole variable domain, remainder taken from reference TRBV5-4 and TRBJ2-7, is ETGVTQSPTHLIKTRGQQVTLRCSSQSGHNTVSWYQQALGQGPQFIFQYYREEENGRGNFPPRFSGLQFPNYSSELNVNALELDDSALYLCASSYGQGVTYEQYFGPGTRLTVT.

The J gene is TRBJ1-1, the V gene TRBV4-3. Germline CDR1 reads LGHNA; CDR2 reads YSLEER. The CDR3 contains 17 residues. CDR3 in amino acids: CASSPWASLIMNTEAFF.

The chain employs TRBV6-1 and TRBJ1-1; TCRdb outputs TRBD1, but without DNA this stays unchecked. Per the germline V gene, CDR1 is MNHNS and CDR2 is SASEGT. The CDR3 sequence is 14 residues long. The CDR3 spells CASRAGTENTEAFF.

V is TRBV7-9 and J is TRBJ1-1; TCRdb gives TRBD1 as the D gene, but with no DNA this cannot be confirmed. The CDR3 is 13 amino acids. Looked up from germline, CDR1 is SEHNR and CDR2 is FQNEAQ (reference sequence). CDR3 sequence reads: CASSLAGQEEAFF.

V usage is TRBV20-1 and J usage is TRBJ1-1; TCRdb returns TRBD1, unconfirmable since there is no DNA. The CDR3 is 15 amino acids. The germline CDR1 and CDR2 sequences are DFQATT and SNEGSKA (reference sequence). The CDR3: CSARDLLGQGREAFF.

V is TRBV5-5 and J is TRBJ2-7. This CDR3 comprises 13 residues. Germline V CDR1 and CDR2: SGHKS, YYEKEE (reference sequence). CDR3 residues: CASRVFASYEQYF.

The chain links TRBV20-1 to TRBJ2-3; there is no DNA to check the TCRdb D call of TRBD2. This CDR3 contains 14 residues. Germline loops: CDR1 DFQATT, CDR2 SNEGSKA (reference sequence). The CDR3 here is CSAHSGSGADTQYF.

V gene TRBV4-1 combines with J gene TRBJ1-1. The CDR3 is 14 residues long. Germline CDR1 reads MGHRA; CDR2 reads YSYEKL. CDR3 sequence: CASSQARAGTEAFF.

CDR3 in amino acids: CASRSTGKEQYF. V usage is TRBV12-3 or TRBV12-4 and J usage is TRBJ2-7; the D call of TRBD1 rests on TCRdb alone, since no DNA is present to check it. The CDR3 covers 12 residues.

The chain couples TRBV5-6 to TRBJ2-7; TCRdb selects TRBD1, and the lack of DNA leaves this call unchecked. Germline loops: CDR1 SGHDT, CDR2 YYEEEE. This CDR3 is 14 amino acids long. CDR3 in amino acids: CASSGPGTSGEQYF.

V and J are TRBV7-9 and TRBJ2-1; the TCRdb D gene call, TRBD2, has no DNA to confirm it. This CDR3 has 14 amino acids. Looked up from germline, CDR1 is SEHNR and CDR2 is FQNEAQ (reference sequence). CDR3: CASSLVVGHYEQFF. Full variable domain (rest looked up from reference TRBV7-9 and TRBJ2-1): DTGVSQNPRHKITKRGQNVTFRCDPISEHNRLYWYRQTLGQGPEFLTYFQNEAQLEKSRLLSDRFSAERPKGSFSTLEIQRTEQGDSAMYLCASSLVVGHYEQFFGPGTRLTVL.

This chain joins TRBV20-1 and TRBJ2-7; the TCRdb D gene call, TRBD1, has no DNA to confirm it. From germline, CDR1 is DFQATT and CDR2 SNEGSKA (reference sequence). The CDR3 is 15 amino acids. This CDR3 is CSARVGTGHRYEQYF.

This chain joins TRBV2 and TRBJ2-5. CDR3 length equals 11 residues. Germline V gene sequence: CDR1 SNHLY, CDR2 FYNNEI. The CDR3 here is CASSERETQYF.

The chain links TRBV5-5 to TRBJ1-1. CDR1 SGHKS and CDR2 YYEKEE come from the germline V gene (reference sequence). The CDR3 is made up of 16 amino acids. The CDR3 sequence is CASSGGSGWGNTEAFF.